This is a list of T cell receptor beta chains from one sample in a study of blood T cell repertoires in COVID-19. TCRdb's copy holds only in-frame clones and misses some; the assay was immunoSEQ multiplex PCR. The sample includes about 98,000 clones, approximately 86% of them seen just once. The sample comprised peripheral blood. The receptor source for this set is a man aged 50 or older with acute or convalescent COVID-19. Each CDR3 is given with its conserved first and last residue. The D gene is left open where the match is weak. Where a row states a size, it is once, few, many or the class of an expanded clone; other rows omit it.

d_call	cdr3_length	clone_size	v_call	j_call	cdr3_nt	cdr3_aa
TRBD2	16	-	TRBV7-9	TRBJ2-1	TGTGCCAGCAGCAAGTTGGGACTAGCGGGAGGGGGACAGCAGTTCTTC	CASSKLGLAGGGQQFF
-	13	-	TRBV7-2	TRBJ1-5	TGTGCCAGCAGCTTCGGGGGGAATCAGCCCCAGCATTTT	CASSFGGNQPQHF
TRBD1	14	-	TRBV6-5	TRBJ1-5	TGTGCCAGCAGTTGGACAGGGCAAGGACAGCCCCAGCATTTT	CASSWTGQGQPQHF
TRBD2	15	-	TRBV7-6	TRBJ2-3	TGTGCCAGCAGCTTAACGGGAGGAGTCCCAGATACGCAGTATTTT	CASSLTGGVPDTQYF
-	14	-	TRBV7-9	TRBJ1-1	TGTGCCAGCAGCTTACTACAGGGTTTCACTGAAGCTTTCTTT	CASSLLQGFTEAFF
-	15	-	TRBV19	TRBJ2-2	TGTGCCAGTAGTCCTTTCTCTTGGAACACCGGGGAGCTGTTTTTT	CASSPFSWNTGELFF
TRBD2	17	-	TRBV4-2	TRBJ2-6	TGTGCCAGCAGCACGGGACTAGGAGAAGCTGGGGCCAACGTCCTGACTTTC	CASSTGLGEAGANVLTF
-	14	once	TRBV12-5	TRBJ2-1	TGTGCTAGTGGTTTGCAGCCCCAAGGGGAAGAGCAGTTCTTC	CASGLQPQGEEQFF
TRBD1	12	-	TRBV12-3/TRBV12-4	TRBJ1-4	TGTGCCAGCAGTTGGACAGGGGAAAAACTGTTTTTT	CASSWTGEKLFF
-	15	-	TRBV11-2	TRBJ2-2	TGTGCCAGCAGTCCTAACCCCCAGCGAACCGGGGAGCTGTTTTTT	CASSPNPQRTGELFF
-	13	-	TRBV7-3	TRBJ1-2	TGTGCCAGCAGCTCAGACAGGTCTTCTGGCTACACCTTC	CASSSDRSSGYTF
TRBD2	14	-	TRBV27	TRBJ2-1	TGTGCCAGCAGCGTACTAGCGGGACCCAATGAGCAGTTCTTC	CASSVLAGPNEQFF
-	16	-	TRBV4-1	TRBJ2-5	TGCGCCAGCAGCCGGAGGAGGGAACTGAATCAAGAGACCCAGTACTTC	CASSRRRELNQETQYF
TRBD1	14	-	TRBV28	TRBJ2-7	TGTGCCAGCAGTCGACAGGGGGTCTCCTACGAGCAGTACTTC	CASSRQGVSYEQYF
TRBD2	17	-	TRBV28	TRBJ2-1	TGTGCCAGCAGTCCGGGACTAGCCGGCGGCTCCTACAATGAGCAGTTCTTC	CASSPGLAGGSYNEQFF
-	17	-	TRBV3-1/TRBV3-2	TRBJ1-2	TGTGCCAGCAGCCCAGGCGGGACCCGAGGAGCTAACTATGGCTACACCTTC	CASSPGGTRGANYGYTF
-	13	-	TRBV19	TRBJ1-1	TGTGCCAGTAGTATAGTCGGTGTCACTGAAGCTTTCTTT	CASSIVGVTEAFF
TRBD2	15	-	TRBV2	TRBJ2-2	TGTGCCAGCAGTGGGGCTAGCGGGAGATCCGGGGAGCTGTTTTTT	CASSGASGRSGELFF
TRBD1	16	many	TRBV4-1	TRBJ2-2	TGCGCCAGCAGCCAACTGGGACAGGGTCTCACCGGGGAGCTGTTTTTT	CASSQLGQGLTGELFF
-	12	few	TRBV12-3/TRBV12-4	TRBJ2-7	TGTGCCAGCAGACTAGACACGGGGGAGCAGTACTTC	CASRLDTGEQYF